The next 20 T cell receptor beta chains were all read from a single sample in a study of cytomegalovirus exposure and HLA in healthy donors. Clones were read by immunoSEQ multiplex PCR, and TCRdb kept only the in-frame ones, dropping some. This table holds 65,000 to 75,000 clones, 94% found once. The sample was PBMCs. The source of these receptors is a man aged 18 to 30 in good health and CMV-seropositive.

The chain uses TRBV7-9 and TRBJ2-1; D may be TRBD2 (5 bases). With 3 bases removed from V and 4 bases from J, the gap between germline ends came to 13 bases. The CDR3 is made up of 15 amino acids. Germline-derived CDR1 and CDR2 are SEHNR and FQNEAQ (reference sequence). CDR3 amino acids: CASSFLAVSYNEQFF. The CDR3, as DNA: TGTGCCAGCAGCTTCCTAGCAGTTTCTTACAATGAGCAGTTCTTC.

This rearrangement joins TRBV2 to TRBJ2-1, with D unclear. The CDR3 has 15 residues. V was trimmed by 0 bases and J by 6 bases, leaving 12 bases between them. The germline CDR1 and CDR2 sequences are SNHLY and FYNNEI. The DNA of the CDR3 is TGTGCCAGCAGTGAAGCGCTCAGCGTGGGCAATGAGCAGTTCTTC. Translating gives CASSEALSVGNEQFF.

The chain uses TRBV9 and TRBJ2-7, with 7 nucleotides matching TRBD1. CDR3 length: 14 amino acids. The germline V gene encodes CDR1 SGDLS and CDR2 YYNGEE. Trimming removed 0 bases from V and 0 bases from J; junction bases left unmatched: 0. CDR3: CASSVGDSSYEQYF. Here the CDR3 DNA reads TGTGCCAGCAGCGTAGGGGACAGCTCCTACGAGCAGTACTTC.

In its sample, this clone was seen once. V usage is TRBV5-6 and J usage is TRBJ2-7; D possibly corresponds to TRBD1 (5 bases). CDR1 is SGHDT, CDR2 YYEEEE, per germline. V lost 4 bases to trimming and J lost 6 bases, with 20 bases between them. The CDR3 has 15 residues. The CDR3 spells CASSPLTGWGSEQYF. The CDR3 DNA is TGTGCCAGCAGCCCCCTAACTGGATGGGGCTCCGAGCAGTACTTC. Full variable domain (outside the CDR3, taken from reference TRBV5-6 and TRBJ2-7): DAGVTQSPTHLIKTRGQQVTLRCSPKSGHDTVSWYQQALGQGPQFIFQYYEEEERQRGNFPDRFSGHQFPNYSSELNVNALLLGDSALYLCASSPLTGWGSEQYFGPGTRLTVT.

J is TRBJ2-6 and V is TRBV30; 9 bases match TRBD1. The trim removed 2 bases at V and 0 bases at J, leaving 11 bases unmatched. The CDR3 length is 19 residues. The germline CDR1 and CDR2 sequences are GTSNPN and SVGIG (reference sequence). CDR3 bases: TGTGCCTGGAGTAGGGGGACAGGGTATTTGGGCTCTGGGGCCAACGTCCTGACTTTC. Protein product: CAWSRGTGYLGSGANVLTF.

As concerns this clone: The sample has other DNA sequences that encode this CDR3 too. The chain employs TRBV9 and TRBJ2-3; D ambiguous. The CDR3 covers 14 residues. The V and J ends lost 0 bases and 3 bases respectively, with 8 bases between them. Germline assignment: CDR1 SGDLS and CDR2 YYNGEE. CDR3 nucleotide sequence: TGTGCCAGCAGCGTAGAGGCAGGAACAGATACGCAGTATTTT. It is translated as CASSVEAGTDTQYF.

The V gene is TRBV11-2, the J gene TRBJ1-2; D not certain. The CDR3 contains 15 residues. From germline, CDR1 is SGHAT and CDR2 FQNNGV. With 1 base removed from V and 4 bases from J, the gap between germline ends came to 13 bases. CDR3 protein: CASSLGRPGSYGYTF. The DNA for the CDR3 is TGTGCCAGCAGCTTAGGTCGGCCTGGGAGCTATGGCTACACCTTC.

The chain is built from TRBV4-1 and TRBJ2-5; D may be TRBD1 (5 bases). There are 14 residues in the CDR3. Germline CDR1 and CDR2: MGHRA and YSYEKL. The V and J ends lost 2 bases and 6 bases respectively, with 13 bases between them. CDR3 sequence: CASSQFDKGKTQYF. DNA of the CDR3: TGCGCCAGCAGCCAATTTGATAAGGGGAAGACCCAGTACTTC.

The V gene is TRBV27, the J gene TRBJ2-5, with 7 bases matching TRBD2. J was trimmed by 5 bases and V by 6 bases; bases with no gene match: 12. The V gene's germline CDR1 is MNHEY and CDR2 SMNVEV (reference sequence). This CDR3 has 15 amino acids. The CDR3 protein is CASSLSDGGEETQYF. The CDR3 DNA reads TGTGCCAGCAGCCTCTCGGATGGGGGGGAGGAGACCCAGTACTTC.

The J gene is TRBJ2-1, the V gene TRBV9; D is possibly TRBD2 (5 bases). Trimming removed 4 bases from V and 7 bases from J, with 9 bases in between. Germline assignment: CDR1 SGDLS and CDR2 YYNGEE. This CDR3 region has 12 residues. DNA of the CDR3: TGTGCCAGCAGCCTCAGCGGTAATGAGCAGTTCTTC. It specifies CASSLSGNEQFF.

J is TRBJ1-4 and V is TRBV10-3; possible D gene TRBD1, 5 bases. The CDR3 has 14 amino acids. Trimming took 4 bases from V and 5 from J, leaving 11 bases between them. Germline-derived CDR1 and CDR2 are ENHRY and SYGVKD. The CDR3 sequence is CAISVSAGNEKLFF. As DNA, the CDR3 is TGTGCCATCAGTGTTTCGGCAGGGAATGAAAAACTGTTTTTT.

The chain is built from TRBV6-1 and TRBJ2-7, with 9 bases aligning to TRBD2. Germline lookup yields CDR1 MNHNS and CDR2 SASEGT. The CDR3 consists of 14 residues. With 8 bases clipped from V and 3 bases from J, the junction kept 8 bases outside the gene matches. CDR3 in amino acids: CASLRREGNYEQYF. In nucleotides, the CDR3 is TGTGCCAGCCTCAGGCGGGAGGGGAACTACGAGCAGTACTTC.

J is TRBJ2-2 and V is TRBV19, with D tentatively TRBD2 (6 bases). CDR1 is LNHDA and CDR2 is SQIVND in the germline V gene (reference sequence). This CDR3 is built from 13 residues. V shed 5 bases and J shed 7 bases, with 11 bases lying between them. The CDR3 region is CASSSWTIGELFF. Here the CDR3 DNA reads TGTGCCAGTAGTTCTTGGACTATCGGGGAGCTGTTTTTT.

This chain's CDR3 is CASTTMLAGSTDTQYF. The CDR3 DNA sequence: TGTGCCAGCACCACTATGCTGGCGGGAAGCACAGATACGCAGTATTTT. The rearrangement uses TRBV7-8 and TRBJ2-3; possible D gene TRBD2, 6 bases. Germline CDR1 reads SGHVS; CDR2 reads FQNEAQ. Trimming left V 7 bases short and J 0 bases short, with 17 bases between. The CDR3 sequence is 16 residues long.

The genes are TRBV2 and TRBJ2-2, with 10 nucleotides matching TRBD1. The CDR3 loop spans 16 amino acids. V shed 4 bases, J shed 5 bases, and the junction held 7 bases outside the gene matches. CDR1 SNHLY and CDR2 FYNNEI come from the germline V gene. Here the CDR3 DNA reads TGTGCCAGCAGTGGAAGCCGGGACAGGGGTACCGGGGAGCTGTTTTTT. This codes for CASSGSRDRGTGELFF.

This rearrangement joins TRBV6-1 to TRBJ2-5; D unresolved. The CDR3 contains 15 residues. Trimming cost V 0 bases and J 5 bases, with 13 bases left between them. CDR1 and CDR2 (germline): MNHNS, SASEGT. The CDR3 nucleotides read TGTGCCAGCAGTGAAGCGCCCTATCCAGCGGAGACCCAGTACTTC. Translation gives CASSEAPYPAETQYF.

The rearrangement links TRBV5-1 to TRBJ1-4; 7 nucleotides match TRBD1. With V trimmed by 1 base and J by 0 bases, 6 bases remained unmatched. This CDR3 spans 17 amino acids. Germline V gene sequence: CDR1 SGHRS, CDR2 YFSETQ. This chain's CDR3 is CASSLLGTAATNEKLFF. As DNA, the CDR3 is TGCGCCAGCAGCTTGCTAGGGACAGCCGCAACTAATGAAAAACTGTTTTTT.

V is TRBV2 and J is TRBJ1-5, with TRBD1 as a possible D gene (5 bases). V lost 0 bases to trimming and J lost 5 bases, with 17 bases between them. Germline lookup yields CDR1 SNHLY and CDR2 FYNNEI. CDR3 length equals 17 residues. The CDR3: CASSEARPGKVYQPQHF. The CDR3 DNA is TGTGCCAGCAGTGAAGCGCGTCCAGGGAAGGTTTATCAGCCCCAGCATTTT. Supplemented by reference TRBV2 and TRBJ1-5, the full variable domain reads EPEVTQTPSHQVTQMGQEVILRCVPISNHLYFYWYRQILGQKVEFLVSFYNNEISEKSEIFDDQFSVERPDGSNFTLKIRSTKLEDSAMYFCASSEARPGKVYQPQHFGDGTRLSIL.

The chain joins TRBV12-5 to TRBJ2-1; 7 bases fit TRBD1. Germline CDR1 and CDR2: LGHNT and FRNRAP. V was pared by 8 bases and J by 2 bases, with 3 bases of the junction left unmatched. The CDR3 covers 13 residues. The CDR3, as DNA: TGTGCTAGTAGGGACAGAGCCTACAATGAGCAGTTCTTC. It yields the protein CASRDRAYNEQFF.

This chain joins TRBV9 and TRBJ2-1; a possible D gene is TRBD1 (5 bases). Germline loops: CDR1 SGDLS, CDR2 YYNGEE. There are 14 residues in the CDR3. V was clipped by 3 bases and J by 7 bases, with 14 bases between them. CDR3 sequence (DNA): TGTGCCAGCAGCGCTTGGGGCAGGGTAAATGAGCAGTTCTTC. This translates into CASSAWGRVNEQFF.